This T cell receptor beta chain was sequenced during a study of blood T cell repertoires in COVID-19. Turning to the study itself: Sources were T cells, B-cell-depleted T cells, or PBMCs; the material itself was cDNA or gDNA.

Original analysis: Quantification of nucleated cells was approximated via reference gene primer amplification. Generated by immunoSEQ multiplex PCR, the TCRdb table keeps only in-frame clones and is missing some. V and J calls and clone size are given by that table; D and trimming were obtained from the DNA. The table lists about 54,000 clones, 75% to 90% of them singletons, with under 2% in the top ten. The V gene lost 0 bases and the J gene lost 1 base, with 17 bases spanning the gap. The CDR3 is 18 residues long. In germline, CDR1 is SGDLS, CDR2 YYNGEE. Source material: peripheral blood. The sequence was collected from a woman in her sixties or seventies with acute or convalescent COVID-19. V and J are TRBV9 and TRBJ1-3; a possible D gene is TRBD1 (5 bases). Here the CDR3 reads CASSVGGQLFPSGNTIYF. DNA for the CDR3: TGTGCCAGCAGCGTAGGTGGACAATTATTCCCTTCTGGAAACACCATATATTTT. The full variable domain, its missing parts supplied by reference TRBV9 and TRBJ1-3, is DSGVTQTPKHLITATGQRVTLRCSPRSGDLSVYWYQQSLDQGLQFLIQYYNGEERAKGNILERFSAQQFPDLHSELNLSSLELGDSALYFCASSVGGQLFPSGNTIYFGEGSWLTVV.